A selection of T cell receptor beta chains follows, all from one sample in a study of T-cell memory formation after mild COVID-19. One entry per CDR3 protein, called by TCRdb with MiXCR from the 5' RACE reads. This sample has 170,000 or so distinct CDR3 sequences, with around 30% found just once. The sequenced material came from PBMCs or a T cell subset sorted from them (not recorded which). These receptors all stem from an adult woman who had mild COVID-19 (a few samples of this study predate the infection). Cell type and time point are not known. Each CDR3 is given with its conserved first and last residue. D genes are given only for firm matches. Not every row has a clone size; where given, it reads once, few, many or a size class.

J	size	V	D	DNA	CDR3
TRBJ1-1	few	TRBV19	-	TGTGCCAGTAGTCCCTATCACCCCTGGGGGAACACTGAAGCTTTCTTT	CASSPYHPWGNTEAFF
TRBJ2-7	-	TRBV11-1	TRBD2	TGTGCCAGCAGCTCGCTAGCGGGGAGCTCCTACGAGCAGTACTTC	CASSSLAGSSYEQYF
TRBJ1-2	-	TRBV5-1	-	TGCGCCAGCAGCACGATCTCTCAGGGGAACTATGGCTACACCTTC	CASSTISQGNYGYTF
TRBJ1-1	few	TRBV6-6	-	TGTGCCATTGGACAGCGGAGGACTGAAGCTTTCTTT	CAIGQRRTEAFF
TRBJ2-1	-	TRBV7-3	-	TGTGCCAGCAGCTTAATGGCGGGGGCCTCCTACAATGAGCAGTTCTTC	CASSLMAGASYNEQFF
TRBJ2-1	-	TRBV5-1	TRBD1	TGCGCCAGCAGCACCCTGACAGGGGGATTCTATGAGCAGTTCTTC	CASSTLTGGFYEQFF
TRBJ2-7	few	TRBV3-1	-	TGTGCCAGCAGCCAAGACGGTGGGAAGCAGTACTTC	CASSQDGGKQYF
TRBJ1-1	-	TRBV7-9	TRBD1	TGTGCCAGCAGCTTTGGACAGGCGAACACTGAAGCTTTCTTT	CASSFGQANTEAFF
TRBJ2-2	-	TRBV11-2	TRBD1	TGTGCCAGCAGCCGCGGACAGGGAGACACCGGGGAGCTGTTTTTT	CASSRGQGDTGELFF
TRBJ2-5	once	TRBV2	TRBD2	TGTGCCAGCAGTGGAACAGCGGGGAGGCAAGAGACCCAGTACTTC	CASSGTAGRQETQYF
TRBJ2-7	many	TRBV7-8	TRBD2	TGTGCCAGCAGGGGGAGGGAGGGCCCAGACTACGAGCAGTACTTC	CASRGREGPDYEQYF
TRBJ1-1	-	TRBV19	TRBD1	TGTGCCAGCACACCGGGACAGGGGGCCTTTGAAGCTTTCTTT	CASTPGQGAFEAFF
TRBJ2-2	-	TRBV7-2	-	TGTGCCAGCAGCTTTGACAAGGGGTCCGGGGAGCTGTTTTTT	CASSFDKGSGELFF
TRBJ2-7	-	TRBV20-1	-	TGCAGTGCTTCGGACCGCTACGAGCAGTACTTC	CSASDRYEQYF
TRBJ2-2	-	TRBV6-5	TRBD1	TGTGCCAGCAGCCATCGACAGGGCACCGGGGAGCTGTTTTTT	CASSHRQGTGELFF
TRBJ2-1	-	TRBV11-2	TRBD2	TGTGCCAGCATCGCCGTCGTAGCGGGGAGGTACAATGAGCAGTTCTTC	CASIAVVAGRYNEQFF
TRBJ2-3	-	TRBV11-3	-	TGTGCCAGCACCCGGGGTAGCGGTGCTAGCACAGATACGCAGTATTTT	CASTRGSGASTDTQYF
TRBJ1-1	few	TRBV12-3/TRBV12-4	-	TGTGCCAGCACCCCGTCGGGACACCTTCGCACTGAAGCTTTCTTT	CASTPSGHLRTEAFF
TRBJ2-7	-	TRBV9	-	TGTGCCAGCAGCGCAAGGGATTCCGAGCAGTACTTC	CASSARDSEQYF
TRBJ2-5	-	TRBV7-2	-	TGTGCCAGCAGCTTACAGGGGTTCGCACAAGAGACCCAGTACTTC	CASSLQGFAQETQYF
TRBJ2-5	few	TRBV12-3/TRBV12-4	TRBD1	TGTGCCAGCAGTCTCTCGGACAGGAGGGAGACCCAGTACTTC	CASSLSDRRETQYF
TRBJ1-5	few	TRBV15	TRBD1	TGTGCCACCAGCAGAGATAGGGGACAGATCAATCAGCCCCAGCATTTT	CATSRDRGQINQPQHF
TRBJ2-2	few	TRBV2	-	TGTGCCAGAAGAAGAGGCGGGGAGCTGTTTTTT	CARRRGGELFF
TRBJ1-3	few	TRBV12-3/TRBV12-4	TRBD1	TGTGCCAGCAGTCCCCGACAGGGAGGAAACACCATATATTTT	CASSPRQGGNTIYF
TRBJ1-5	-	TRBV20-1	-	TGCAGTGCTAGAGTCTCAGGGGGCAATCAGCCCCAGCATTTT	CSARVSGGNQPQHF
TRBJ2-3	-	TRBV5-1	-	TGCGCCAGCAGCTCAGCAGGGATATGGACAGATACGCAGTATTTT	CASSSAGIWTDTQYF
TRBJ2-7	-	TRBV20-1	-	TGCAGTGCTCCAAGAAAGGAGGGGTCCTACGAGCAGTACTTC	CSAPRKEGSYEQYF
TRBJ2-5	-	TRBV20-1	TRBD2	TGCAGTGCTAAAGCGGGGGGGCCAAAAGAGACCCAGTACTTC	CSAKAGGPKETQYF
TRBJ2-2	few	TRBV7-3	-	TGTGCCAGCAGCTTAAGGGGGGTGGTGAACACCGGGGAGCTGTTTTTT	CASSLRGVVNTGELFF
TRBJ1-2	-	TRBV20-1	TRBD1	TGCAGTGCTAGAGTCCCTCCCGGGACAGGGCGGGACGAGGGCTACACCTTC	CSARVPPGTGRDEGYTF
TRBJ2-3	few	TRBV24-1	-	TGTGCCACCAGTGACGTGCAGGGCACGCAGTATTTT	CATSDVQGTQYF
TRBJ2-1	few	TRBV2	-	TGTGCCAGCAAGGGAAGGGGATCTTACAATGAGCAGTTCTTC	CASKGRGSYNEQFF
TRBJ2-1	few	TRBV7-9	-	TGTGCCGCACCCGTGCAGGTCGTGGATGAGCAGTTCTTC	CAAPVQVVDEQFF
TRBJ1-5	-	TRBV2	TRBD1	TGTGCCAGCATCGACAGGGGAGGTATTCAGCCCCAGCATTTT	CASIDRGGIQPQHF